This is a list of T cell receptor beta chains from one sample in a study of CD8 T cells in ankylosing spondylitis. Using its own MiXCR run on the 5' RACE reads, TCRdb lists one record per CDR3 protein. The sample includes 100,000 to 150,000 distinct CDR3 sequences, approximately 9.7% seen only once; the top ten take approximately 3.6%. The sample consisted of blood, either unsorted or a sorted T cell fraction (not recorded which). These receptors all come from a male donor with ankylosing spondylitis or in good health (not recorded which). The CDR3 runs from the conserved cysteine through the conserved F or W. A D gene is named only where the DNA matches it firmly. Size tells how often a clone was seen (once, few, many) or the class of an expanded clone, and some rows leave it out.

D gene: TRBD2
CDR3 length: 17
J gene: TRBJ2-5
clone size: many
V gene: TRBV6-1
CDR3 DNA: TGTGCCAGCAGCCCCTTATCGGGACTAGCGGAGCAAGAGACCCAGTACTTC
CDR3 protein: CASSPLSGLAEQETQYF

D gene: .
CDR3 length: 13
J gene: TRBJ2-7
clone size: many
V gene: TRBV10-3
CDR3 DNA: TGTGCCATCAGTGAGCCACCCCCCTACGAGCAGTACTTC
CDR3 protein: CAISEPPPYEQYF

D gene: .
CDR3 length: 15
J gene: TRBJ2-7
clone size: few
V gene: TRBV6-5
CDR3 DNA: TGTGCCAGCAGTTACAAGCGGAGGAGCTCCTACGAGCAGTACTTC
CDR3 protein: CASSYKRRSSYEQYF

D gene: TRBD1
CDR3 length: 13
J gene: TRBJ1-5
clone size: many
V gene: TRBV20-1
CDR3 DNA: TGCAGTGCTAGTTTCCAGGGGGATCAGCCCCAGCATTTT
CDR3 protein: CSASFQGDQPQHF

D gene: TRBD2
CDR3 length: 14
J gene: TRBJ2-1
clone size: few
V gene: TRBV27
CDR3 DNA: TGTGCCAGCAGTCCCCGGGGTGGGGGGGATGAGCAGTTCTTC
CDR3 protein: CASSPRGGGDEQFF

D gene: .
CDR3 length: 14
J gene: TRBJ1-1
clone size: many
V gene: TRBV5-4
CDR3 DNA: TGTGCCAGCAGCTCTAACGAACAGAACACTGAAGCTTTCTTT
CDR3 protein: CASSSNEQNTEAFF

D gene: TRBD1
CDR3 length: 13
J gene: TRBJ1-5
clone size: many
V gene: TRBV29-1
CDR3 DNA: TGCAGCGCACAGACAGGGGGCGGTCAGCCCCAGCATTTT
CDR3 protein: CSAQTGGGQPQHF

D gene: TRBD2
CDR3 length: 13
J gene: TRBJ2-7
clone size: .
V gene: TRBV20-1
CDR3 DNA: TGCAGTGCTAGACCGGGAGGGCCCTACGAGCAGTACTTC
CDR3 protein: CSARPGGPYEQYF

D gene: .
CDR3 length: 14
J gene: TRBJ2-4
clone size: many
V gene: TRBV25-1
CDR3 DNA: TGTGCCAGCAGTTCCTTTCTAGCCAAAAACATTCAGTACTTC
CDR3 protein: CASSSFLAKNIQYF

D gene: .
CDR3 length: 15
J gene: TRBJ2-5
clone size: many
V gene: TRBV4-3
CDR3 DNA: TGCGCCAGCAGCCAAGTAGCTGACGATCAAGAGACCCAGTACTTC
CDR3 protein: CASSQVADDQETQYF

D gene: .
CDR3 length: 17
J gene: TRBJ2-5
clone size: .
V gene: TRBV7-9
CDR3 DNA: TGTGCCAGCAGCCCTGGGAGCGGGCAGATGAACCAAGAGACCCAGTACTTC
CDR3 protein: CASSPGSGQMNQETQYF

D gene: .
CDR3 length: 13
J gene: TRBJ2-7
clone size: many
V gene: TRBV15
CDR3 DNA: TGTGCCACCAGCAGAGAGACGGGATACGAGCAGTACTTC
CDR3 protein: CATSRETGYEQYF

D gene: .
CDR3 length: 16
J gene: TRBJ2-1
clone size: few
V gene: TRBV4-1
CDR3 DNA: TGCGCCAGCAGCCAAGTAGACTTAGTCCAATACAATGAGCAGTTCTTC
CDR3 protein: CASSQVDLVQYNEQFF

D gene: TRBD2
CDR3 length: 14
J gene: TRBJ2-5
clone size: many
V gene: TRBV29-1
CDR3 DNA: TGCAGCGTTGCGTCTAGCGGGAGCACTGAGACCCAGTACTTC
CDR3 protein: CSVASSGSTETQYF

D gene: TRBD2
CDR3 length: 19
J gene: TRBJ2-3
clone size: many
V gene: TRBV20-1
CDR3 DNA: TGCAGTGCTAGAGTCAAGACCGGACTAGCGGAGAAGCACACAGATACGCAGTATTTT
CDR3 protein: CSARVKTGLAEKHTDTQYF

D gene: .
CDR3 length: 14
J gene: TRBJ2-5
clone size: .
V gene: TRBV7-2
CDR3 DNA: TGTGCCAGCAGCGCGTTTGGGTCCTACGAGACCCAGTACTTC
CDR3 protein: CASSAFGSYETQYF

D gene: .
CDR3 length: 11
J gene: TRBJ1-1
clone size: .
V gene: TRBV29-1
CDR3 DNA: TGCAGCGTTGAGACGAACACTGAAGCTTTCTTT
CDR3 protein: CSVETNTEAFF

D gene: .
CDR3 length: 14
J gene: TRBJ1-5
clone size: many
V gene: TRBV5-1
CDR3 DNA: TGCGCCAGCAGCTTGGGGGGTTGGGATCAGCCCCAGCATTTT
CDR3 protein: CASSLGGWDQPQHF

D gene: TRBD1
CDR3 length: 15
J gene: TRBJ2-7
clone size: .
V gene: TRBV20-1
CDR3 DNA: TGCAGTGCGACCGGGACAGACCTTTATTCCTACGAGCAGTACTTC
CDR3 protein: CSATGTDLYSYEQYF

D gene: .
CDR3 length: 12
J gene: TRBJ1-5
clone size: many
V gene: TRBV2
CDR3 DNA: TGTGCCAGCAGTTCTATACCGTCGGCCCAGCATTTT
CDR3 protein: CASSSIPSAQHF

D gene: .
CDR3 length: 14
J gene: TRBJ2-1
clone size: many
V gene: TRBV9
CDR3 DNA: TGTGCCAGCAGCGTAGCGGGTGGGTTCGATGAGCAGTTCTTC
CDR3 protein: CASSVAGGFDEQFF

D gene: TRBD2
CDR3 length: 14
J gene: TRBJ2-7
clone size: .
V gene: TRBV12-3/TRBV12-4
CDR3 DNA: TGTGCCAGCAGTTTCACTAGCGGGGCCTACGAGCAGTACTTC
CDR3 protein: CASSFTSGAYEQYF

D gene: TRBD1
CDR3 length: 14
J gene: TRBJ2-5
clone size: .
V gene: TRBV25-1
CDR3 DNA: TGTGCCAGCAGTGGGGACAGGGGGTTGTGGGCCCAGTACTTC
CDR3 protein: CASSGDRGLWAQYF

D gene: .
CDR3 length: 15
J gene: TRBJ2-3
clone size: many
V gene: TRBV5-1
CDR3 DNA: TGCGCCAGCAGCTTCCGGGTCCTCGGCACAGATACGCAGTATTTT
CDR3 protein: CASSFRVLGTDTQYF

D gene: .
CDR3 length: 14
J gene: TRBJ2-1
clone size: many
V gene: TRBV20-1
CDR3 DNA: TGCAGTGCTAGAAAGACTAGCTCCTACAATGAGCAGTTCTTC
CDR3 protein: CSARKTSSYNEQFF

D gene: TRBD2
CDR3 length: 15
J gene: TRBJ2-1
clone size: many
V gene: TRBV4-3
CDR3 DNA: TGCGCCAGCAGCTATAAGCGGGAACCCTACAATGAGCAGTTCTTC
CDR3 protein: CASSYKREPYNEQFF

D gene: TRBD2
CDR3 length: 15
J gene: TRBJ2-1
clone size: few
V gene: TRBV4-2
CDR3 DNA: TGTGCCAGCAGCCAAGATCCGGGGGGGTACAATGAGCAGTTCTTC
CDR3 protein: CASSQDPGGYNEQFF

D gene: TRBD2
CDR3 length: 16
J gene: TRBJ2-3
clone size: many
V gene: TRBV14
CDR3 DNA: TGTGCCAGCAGCCTACGGACTGGGAGGGGAACAGATACGCAGTATTTT
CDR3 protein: CASSLRTGRGTDTQYF

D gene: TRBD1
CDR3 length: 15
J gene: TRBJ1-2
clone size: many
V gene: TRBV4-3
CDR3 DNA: TGCGCCAGCAGCCAAGATAAGACAGGGGTATTCGGCTACACCTTC
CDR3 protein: CASSQDKTGVFGYTF

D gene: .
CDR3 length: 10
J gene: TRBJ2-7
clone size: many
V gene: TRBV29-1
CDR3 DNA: TGCAGCGTGCAGGACTACGAGCAGTACTTC
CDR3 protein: CSVQDYEQYF

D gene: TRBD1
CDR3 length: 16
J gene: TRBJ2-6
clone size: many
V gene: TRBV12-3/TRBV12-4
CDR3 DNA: TGTGCCAGCATTGGGACAGGCGTCTCTGGGGCCAACGTCCTGACTTTC
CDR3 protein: CASIGTGVSGANVLTF

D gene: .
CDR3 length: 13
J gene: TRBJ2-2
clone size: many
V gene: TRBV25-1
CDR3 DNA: TGTGCCAGCAGGGACTTAAACACCGGGGAGCTGTTTTTT
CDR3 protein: CASRDLNTGELFF

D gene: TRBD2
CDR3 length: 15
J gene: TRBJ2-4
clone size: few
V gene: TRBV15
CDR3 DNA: TGTGCCACCAGCAGGGGGGGGATAATAGAGAACATTCAGTACTTC
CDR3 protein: CATSRGGIIENIQYF

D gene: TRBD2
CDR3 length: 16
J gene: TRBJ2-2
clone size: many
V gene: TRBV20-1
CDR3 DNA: TGCAGTGCAGAGGGACTAGCGGGAGCGAACACCGGGGAGCTGTTTTTT
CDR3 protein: CSAEGLAGANTGELFF

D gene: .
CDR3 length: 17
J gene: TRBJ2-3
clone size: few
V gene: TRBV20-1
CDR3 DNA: TGCAGTGCTAGAGTACTAGCAGACCCCGTGAGCACAGATACGCAGTATTTT
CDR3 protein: CSARVLADPVSTDTQYF

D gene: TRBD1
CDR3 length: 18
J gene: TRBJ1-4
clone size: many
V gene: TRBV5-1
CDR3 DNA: TGCGCCAGCAGCTTTTACAGGGGAAGATATGCGACTAATGAAAAACTGTTTTTT
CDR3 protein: CASSFYRGRYATNEKLFF

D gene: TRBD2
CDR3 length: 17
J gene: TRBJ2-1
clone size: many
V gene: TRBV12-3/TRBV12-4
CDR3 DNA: TGTGCCAGCAGTCCGATGCTATTGGGACTAGGCTACAATGAGCAGTTCTTC
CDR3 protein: CASSPMLLGLGYNEQFF

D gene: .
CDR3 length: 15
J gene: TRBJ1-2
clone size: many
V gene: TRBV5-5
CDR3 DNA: TGTGCCAGCAGCTTGGTCCCGGAGACTAACTATGGCTACACCTTC
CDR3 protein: CASSLVPETNYGYTF

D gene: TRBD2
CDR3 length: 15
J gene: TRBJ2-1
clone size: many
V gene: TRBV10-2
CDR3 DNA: TGCGCCAGCAGACCCACTAGCGGAACCTACAATGAGCAGTTCTTC
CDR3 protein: CASRPTSGTYNEQFF

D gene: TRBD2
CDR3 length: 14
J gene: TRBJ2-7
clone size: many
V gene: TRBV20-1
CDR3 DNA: TGCAGTGCTAGAGCTAGCGGTGAAGTCTACGAGCAGTACTTC
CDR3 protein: CSARASGEVYEQYF

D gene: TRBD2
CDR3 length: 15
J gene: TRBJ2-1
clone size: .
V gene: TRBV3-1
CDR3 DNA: TGTGCCACCACCCAAGCCAAGGGCCGGGAGGATGAGCAGTTCTTC
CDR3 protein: CATTQAKGREDEQFF

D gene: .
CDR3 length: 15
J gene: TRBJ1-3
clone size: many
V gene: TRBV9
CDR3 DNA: TGTGCCAGCAGCCCCCGCCCAGGGATTGGAAACACCATATATTTT
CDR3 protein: CASSPRPGIGNTIYF

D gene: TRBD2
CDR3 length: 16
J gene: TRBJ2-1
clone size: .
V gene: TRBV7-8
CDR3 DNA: TGTGCCAGCAGCATTGGGGGACTAGCGGCCTACAATGAGCAGTTCTTC
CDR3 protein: CASSIGGLAAYNEQFF